This T cell receptor beta chain was identified in a study of cytomegalovirus exposure and HLA in healthy donors. The germline V gene encodes CDR1 SGDLS and CDR2 YYNGEE. Deletions cut 1 base from V and 6 bases from J, with 16 bases between. This CDR3 region has 16 residues. Amplification used 60 Vbeta primers and 13 Jbeta primers. The table came from immunoSEQ multiplex PCR; TCRdb's copy has only in-frame clones and leaves some out. This table holds about 200,000 clones, about 83% found once. The TCR sequence derives from a man aged 35-49 years in good health and CMV-seronegative. The rearrangement uses TRBV9 and TRBJ2-2; no clear D gene. The sample consisted of PBMCs. CDR3 sequence (DNA): TGTGCCAGCAGCGTAACGGCGGCGACCGGCCCCGGGGAGCTGTTTTTT. This translates into CASSVTAATGPGELFF. The whole variable domain, filled in from reference TRBV9 and TRBJ2-2, reads DSGVTQTPKHLITATGQRVTLRCSPRSGDLSVYWYQQSLDQGLQFLIQYYNGEERAKGNILERFSAQQFPDLHSELNLSSLELGDSALYFCASSVTAATGPGELFFGEGSRLTVL.